The clone carrying this T cell receptor (beta chain) was seen ten or more times. This record belongs to a study of response to subunit inactivated influenza vaccine. The CDR3 totals 20 residues. The V end lost 0 bases, the J end lost 7 bases, and 28 bases lay between the germline ends. Per germline, CDR1 LGHNA and CDR2 YSLEER. One entry per CDR3 protein, called by TCRdb with MiXCR from the RT-PCR reads. The sample includes 500,000 or so distinct CDR3 sequences, approximately 15% seen only once; the top ten take 3%. This TCR was recovered from a man aged 50 to 69 who received an inactivated influenza vaccine. The chain uses TRBV4-3 and TRBJ2-1; D may be TRBD1 (8 bases). The sample in question was CD4+ T cells sorted from PBMCs, obtained roughly 24 months after vaccination. The CDR3 DNA is TGCGCCAGCAGCCAAGATTGGGGGGGTCCCGGGACAGGTCTCCTAAATGAGCAGTTCTTC. This translates into CASSQDWGGPGTGLLNEQFF.